These 2 T cell receptor beta chains came from one sample sequenced in a study of somatic mutations in cytotoxic T cells in rheumatoid arthritis. TCRdb's table, derived via immunoSEQ multiplex PCR, lists solely in-frame clones and lacks some. There are approximately 5,300 clones in the sample; around nine tenths occur only once, and 30% to 40% lies in the top ten. The specimen sequenced was CD8+ T cells sorted from blood. These receptors all come from a woman between 45 and 60 years old with rheumatoid arthritis.

This rearrangement joins TRBV5-5 to TRBJ1-1; 10 bases line up with TRBD1. CDR1 and CDR2 from the germline V gene are SGHKS and YYEKEE (reference sequence). Trimming removed 0 bases from V and 4 bases from J; junction bases left unmatched: 6. This CDR3 spans 16 amino acids. This CDR3 is CASSLEGTGVFTEAFF. The DNA for the CDR3 is TGTGCCAGCAGCTTGGAGGGGACAGGGGTATTCACTGAAGCTTTCTTT.

The chain carries TRBV7-7 and TRBJ2-2, with 8 positions matching TRBD1. Germline trimming cut 0 bases from V and 11 bases from J; bases unmatched to any gene: 14. Germline V gene sequence: CDR1 SSHAT, CDR2 FNYEAQ (reference sequence). This CDR3 comprises 17 residues. DNA of the CDR3: TGTGCCAGCAGCTTAGCGTCGGGACAGGAACTGGGCCAAGAGCTGTTTTTT. Translated: CASSLASGQELGQELFF.